These T cell receptor beta chains were read from a single sample in a study of blood T cell repertoires in COVID-19. Data came from immunoSEQ multiplex PCR; TCRdb stores just in-frame clones and leaves some out. The sample has approximately 360,000 clones, 90% seen once; the top ten hold around 7%. The source material was peripheral blood. These receptors came from a man aged 18 to 30 with active or convalescent COVID-19. Both conserved end residues are trimmed from each CDR3.

v_call cdr3_length cdr3_aa
TRBV7-6 15 ASSLDITGLILEKLF
TRBV10-3 11 AISEYGNSEAF
TRBV6-2/TRBV6-3 12 ASSFRQGLSPLH
TRBV7-9 12 ASSLGGGNTEAF
TRBV6-4 13 ASSFGAGVTDTQY
TRBV30 12 AWSVLGRNSPLH
TRBV27 12 ASSKQGGGSPLH
TRBV27 14 ASSLGAATLTYEQY
TRBV24-1 11 ATSDTSSEPQH
TRBV10-3 11 AIATGLGYEQY
TRBV2 12 ASSDPTGIQPQH
TRBV19 11 ASEPAGGTEAF
TRBV9 12 ASSGGKAGETQY
TRBV6-5 11 ASTRTGESEQY
TRBV5-8 12 ASSRTWGTGELF
TRBV12-5 13 ASGSGQGSYNEQF
TRBV27 11 ASSLAGNQPQH
TRBV9 14 ASSQETAGSGNTIY
TRBV24-1 12 ATSGTSALGEQF
TRBV18 16 ASTAGTGLFTTNEKLF
TRBV5-1 12 ASSSSGNTGELF
TRBV12-3/TRBV12-4 11 ASNSRGSYEQY
TRBV18 19 ASSLRTGGGDAPYNTGELF
TRBV19 11 ASREHNTGELF
TRBV28 13 ASSPPGLVFGEQF
TRBV5-5 14 ASSLPTGLGGNTIY
TRBV24-1 11 ATRGRADQPQH